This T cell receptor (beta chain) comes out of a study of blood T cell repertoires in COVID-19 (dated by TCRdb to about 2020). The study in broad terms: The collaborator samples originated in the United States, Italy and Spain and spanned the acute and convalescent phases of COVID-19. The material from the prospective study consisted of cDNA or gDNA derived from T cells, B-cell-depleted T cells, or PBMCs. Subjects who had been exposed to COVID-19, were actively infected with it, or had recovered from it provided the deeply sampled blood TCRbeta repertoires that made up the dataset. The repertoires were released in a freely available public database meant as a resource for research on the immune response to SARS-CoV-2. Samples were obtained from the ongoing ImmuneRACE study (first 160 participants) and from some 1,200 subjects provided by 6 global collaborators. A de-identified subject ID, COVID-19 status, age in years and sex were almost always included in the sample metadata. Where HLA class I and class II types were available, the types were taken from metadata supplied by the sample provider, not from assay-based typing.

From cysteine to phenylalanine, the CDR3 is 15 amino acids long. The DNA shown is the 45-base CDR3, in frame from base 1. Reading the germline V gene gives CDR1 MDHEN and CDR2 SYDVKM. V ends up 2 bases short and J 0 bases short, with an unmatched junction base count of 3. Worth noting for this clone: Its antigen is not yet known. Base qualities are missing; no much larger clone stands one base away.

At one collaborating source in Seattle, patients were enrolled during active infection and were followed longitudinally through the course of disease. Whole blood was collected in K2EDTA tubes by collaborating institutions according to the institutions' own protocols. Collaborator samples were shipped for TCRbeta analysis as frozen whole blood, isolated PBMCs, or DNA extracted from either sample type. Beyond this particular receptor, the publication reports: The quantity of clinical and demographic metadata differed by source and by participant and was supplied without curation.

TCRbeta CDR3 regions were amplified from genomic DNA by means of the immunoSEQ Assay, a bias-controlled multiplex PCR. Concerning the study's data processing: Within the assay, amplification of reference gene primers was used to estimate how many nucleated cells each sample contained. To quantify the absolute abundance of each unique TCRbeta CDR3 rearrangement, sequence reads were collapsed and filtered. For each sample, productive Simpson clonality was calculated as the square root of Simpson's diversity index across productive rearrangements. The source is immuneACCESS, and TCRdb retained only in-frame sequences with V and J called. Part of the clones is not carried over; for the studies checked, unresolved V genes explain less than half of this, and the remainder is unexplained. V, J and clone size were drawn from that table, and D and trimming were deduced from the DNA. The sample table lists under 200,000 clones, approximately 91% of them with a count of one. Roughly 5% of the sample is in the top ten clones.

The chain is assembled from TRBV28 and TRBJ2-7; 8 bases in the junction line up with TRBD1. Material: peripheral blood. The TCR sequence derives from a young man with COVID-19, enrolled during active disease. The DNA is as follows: TGTGCCAGCAGTTTAGAGCAGGGGGCCTCCTACGAGCAGTACTTC. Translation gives CASSLEQGASYEQYF.